This record looks at one T cell receptor (beta chain) sequence and its context. The target antigen is unknown. This record belongs to a study of beta chain features in type 1 diabetes. Whole-study results and caveats: Among patients with Type 1 diabetes, TCRB CDR3s were moderately but significantly shorter in every one of the four CD4+ subsets.

Sampling consisted of one heparinised blood draw per donor, averaging about 116 mL. Trimming pared 0 bases from V and 0 bases from J, leaving 9 bases between. This CDR3 has 16 amino acids. Germline CDR1 KGHSH, CDR2 LQKENI. Expressed TCRB transcripts were sequenced, since all the RNA that had been isolated was reverse transcribed. The method was immunoSEQ multiplex PCR; TCRdb's version includes in-frame clones alone and lacks a portion of them. The profile shows about 650,000 clones, around an eighth of them singletons. The clonotype was recovered from a man aged 25 to 40 with type 1 diabetes. The V and J genes are TRBV18 and TRBJ2-1; weak D call: TRBD1 (5 bases). Sequenced: naive CD4+ T cells from blood. The CDR3 DNA reads TGTGCCAGCTCACCACCACCAGGGCCCTCCTACAATGAGCAGTTCTTC. Translation: CASSPPPGPSYNEQFF.